This T cell receptor (beta chain) was recorded in a study of blood T cells in healthy people across ages. Study-wide points: A greater number of naive CD4+ cells and higher diversity distinguished long-lived donors from aged donors. Estimated diversity that came from one million T cells was considered an underestimate.

A J-beta primer mix and a sample-barcoded 5' primer were used in a second PCR of roughly 6 to 11 cycles. Each of the cDNA molecules was tagged by a template-switch adaptor with 12 random nucleotides. TCRdb passed the 5' RACE reads through MiXCR, listing each CDR3 protein once. The profile shows 1.5 million to 2 million distinct CDR3 sequences, about two fifths of them singletons. This clonotype has just a few counts. Its antigen remains unidentified. The total RNA that was extracted per sample amounted to at least 5 micrograms. Germline V gives CDR1 SEHNR, CDR2 FQNEAQ (reference sequence). V dropped 5 bases and J dropped 4; count of bases not matched to a gene: 12. The length of the CDR3 is 16 residues.

Sequencing input: blood. V and J are TRBV7-9 and TRBJ2-3; TRBD1 aligns across 7 bases. The clonotype comes from a human donor in good health. The CDR3 reads CASSPRQGSTADTQYF. The DNA for the CDR3 is TGTGCCAGCAGCCCCAGACAGGGAAGCACCGCAGATACGCAGTATTTT.